The 11 T cell receptor beta chains presented below share a single source sample, sequenced in a study of blood T cell repertoires in COVID-19. Libraries were prepared by immunoSEQ multiplex PCR; TCRdb keeps only in-frame clonotypes and omits some of them. The sample holds about 150,000 clones, around three quarters seen once. Sequencing input: peripheral blood. The receptor source for this set is a man aged 50 to 59 with acute or convalescent COVID-19.

The gene calls are TRBV19 and TRBJ1-1, with a weak D call TRBD1 (6 bases). The CDR3 runs 16 residues. V was pared by 5 bases and J by 4 bases, with 20 bases between. CDR1 is LNHDA and CDR2 is SQIVND in the germline V gene (reference sequence). In nucleotides, the CDR3 is TGTGCCAGTAGTCTTAACAGGGTCGACTACGGCACTGAAGCTTTCTTT. Translated, it gives CASSLNRVDYGTEAFF.

The chain recombines TRBV19 with TRBJ1-5, with D perhaps TRBD1 (5 bases). The CDR3 contains 15 residues. The germline V gene encodes CDR1 LNHDA and CDR2 SQIVND (reference sequence). V lost 6 bases and J lost 2, with 14 bases in between. The CDR3 is CASSGGWAGNQPQHF. The CDR3 nucleotides are TGTGCCAGTAGCGGGGGGTGGGCCGGCAATCAGCCCCAGCATTTT. The whole variable domain, remainder taken from reference TRBV19 and TRBJ1-5, is DGGITQSPKYLFRKEGQNVTLSCEQNLNHDAMYWYRQDPGQGLRLIYYSQIVNDFQKGDIAEGYSVSREKKESFPLTVTSAQKNPTAFYLCASSGGWAGNQPQHFGDGTRLSIL.

V is TRBV30 and J is TRBJ2-1; tentatively, D is TRBD2 (6 bases). CDR1 and CDR2 from the germline V gene are GTSNPN and SVGIG (reference sequence). The CDR3 runs to 16 residues. V was cut by 0 bases and J by 6 bases, with 18 bases left in between. The CDR3, as DNA: TGTGCCTGGAGTGTTTCCGGCATCCCCGGGGGCAATGAGCAGTTCTTC. Its protein product is CAWSVSGIPGGNEQFF.

The CDR3 sequence is CASSVSGISNQPQHF. The CDR3 bases are TGTGCCAGCAGTGTATCAGGGATAAGCAATCAGCCCCAGCATTTT. The gene calls are TRBV2 and TRBJ1-5; tentatively, D is TRBD1 (5 bases). Trimming stripped 4 bases from V and 1 base from J, with 11 bases between. The V gene's germline CDR1 is SNHLY and CDR2 FYNNEI. The CDR3 length is 15 residues.

This clone was detected only once. This chain connects TRBV5-1 to TRBJ2-1; TRBD2 matches 12 bases. Germline lookup yields CDR1 SGHRS and CDR2 YFSETQ. The trim removed 4 bases at V and 9 bases at J, leaving 11 bases unmatched. CDR3 length: 16 amino acids. The CDR3 spells CASSARLAGGLGEQFF. The CDR3 coding sequence is TGCGCCAGCAGCGCCCGGCTAGCGGGGGGGCTGGGTGAGCAGTTCTTC.

The chain links TRBV5-1 to TRBJ2-7; weak D call: TRBD2 (6 bases). The V gene lost 4 bases and the J gene lost 2 bases, with 13 bases spanning the gap. The CDR3 length is 14 residues. Per the germline V gene, CDR1 is SGHRS and CDR2 is YFSETQ. The DNA of the CDR3 is TGCGCCAGCAGCGGGGTCTCGGGGGCCTACGAGCAGTACTTC. This translates into CASSGVSGAYEQYF.

The chain recombines TRBV12-3 or TRBV12-4 with TRBJ2-5; 7 bases are a match to TRBD2. The CDR3 has 13 residues. V was clipped by 9 bases and J by 2 bases; unmatched bases: 6. CDR3 DNA sequence: TGTGCCAGTTCCCGGGACTATCAAGAGACCCAGTACTTC. This translates into CASSRDYQETQYF.

J is TRBJ2-2 and V is TRBV10-3, with 7 positions matching TRBD2. CDR1 ENHRY and CDR2 SYGVKD come from the germline V gene. With V trimmed by 4 bases and J by 6 bases, 11 bases remained unmatched. This CDR3 is built from 16 residues. The CDR3 is CAISGAGVHSAGELFF. The CDR3 DNA follows: TGTGCCATCAGTGGGGCGGGGGTCCACTCTGCCGGGGAGCTGTTTTTT.

This clone came up a few times. The rearrangement links TRBV6-5 to TRBJ1-1; D possibly corresponds to TRBD1 (5 bases). Looked up from germline, CDR1 is MNHEY and CDR2 is SVGAGI. V dropped 7 bases and J dropped 7 bases, with 10 bases sitting between them. The CDR3 is 11 amino acids. The DNA of the CDR3 is TGTGCCAGCAACGGACATAGTGAAGCTTTCTTT. The encoded protein is CASNGHSEAFF.

At least ten counts were recorded for this clone. The genes are TRBV6-5 and TRBJ2-2; 9 nucleotides match TRBD1. Germline-derived CDR1 and CDR2 are MNHEY and SVGAGI. CDR3 length: 15 amino acids. Trimming at V came to 7 bases and at J to 6 bases, leaving 9 bases not matched to a gene. The CDR3 sequence: CASTRDRVYSGELFF. The CDR3 DNA is TGTGCCAGCACCAGGGACAGGGTTTATTCCGGGGAGCTGTTTTTT.

The rearrangement links TRBV7-8 to TRBJ2-1; D ambiguous. V was clipped by 0 bases and J by 0 bases, with 15 bases between them. Looked up from germline, CDR1 is SGHVS and CDR2 is FQNEAQ. The CDR3 runs to 18 residues. The CDR3 DNA reads TGTGCCAGCAGCTTAGCTATCCTGTCCCCCAGCTCCTACAATGAGCAGTTCTTC. Protein product: CASSLAILSPSSYNEQFF.